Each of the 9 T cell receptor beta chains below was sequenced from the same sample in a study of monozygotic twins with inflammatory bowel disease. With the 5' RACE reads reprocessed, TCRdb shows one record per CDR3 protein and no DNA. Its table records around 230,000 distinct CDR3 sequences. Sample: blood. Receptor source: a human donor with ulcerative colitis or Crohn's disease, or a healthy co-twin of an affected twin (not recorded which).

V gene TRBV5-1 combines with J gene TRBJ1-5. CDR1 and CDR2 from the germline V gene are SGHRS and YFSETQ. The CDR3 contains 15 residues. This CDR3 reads CASSSTGAENQPQHF. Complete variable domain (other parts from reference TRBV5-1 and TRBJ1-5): KAGVTQTPRYLIKTRGQQVTLSCSPISGHRSVSWYQQTPGQGLQFLFEYFSETQRNKGNFPGRFSGRQFSNSRSEMNVSTLELGDSALYLCASSSTGAENQPQHFGDGTRLSIL.

The CDR3 loop reads CASSPTGAPYEQYF. J is TRBJ2-7 and V is TRBV27; with no DNA, the TCRdb D assignment of TRBD1 cannot be verified. This CDR3 has 14 amino acids. CDR1 and CDR2 (germline): MNHEY, SMNVEV (reference sequence).

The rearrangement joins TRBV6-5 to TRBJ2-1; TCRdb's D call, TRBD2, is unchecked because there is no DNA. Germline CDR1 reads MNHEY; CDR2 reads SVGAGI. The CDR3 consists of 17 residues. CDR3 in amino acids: CASSYRGGGGEYDEQFF.

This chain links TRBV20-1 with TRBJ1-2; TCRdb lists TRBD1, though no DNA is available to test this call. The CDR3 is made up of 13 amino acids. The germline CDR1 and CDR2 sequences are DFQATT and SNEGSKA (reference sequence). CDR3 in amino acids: CSARSGAGYGYTF.

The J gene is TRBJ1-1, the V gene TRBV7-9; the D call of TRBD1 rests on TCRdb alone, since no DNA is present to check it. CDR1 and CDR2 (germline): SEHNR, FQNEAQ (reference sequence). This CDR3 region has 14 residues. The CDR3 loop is CASSLHGGSTEAFF.

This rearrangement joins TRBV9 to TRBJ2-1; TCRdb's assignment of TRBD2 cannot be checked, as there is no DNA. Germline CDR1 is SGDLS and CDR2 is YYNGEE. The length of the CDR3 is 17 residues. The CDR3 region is CASSVGSGGGTYNEQFF.

The CDR3 is CSAARRGQGVYNEQFF. The chain employs TRBV20-1 and TRBJ2-1; checking the TCRdb D call of TRBD1 is not possible without DNA. CDR1 is DFQATT and CDR2 is SNEGSKA in the germline V gene (reference sequence). CDR3 length: 16 residues.

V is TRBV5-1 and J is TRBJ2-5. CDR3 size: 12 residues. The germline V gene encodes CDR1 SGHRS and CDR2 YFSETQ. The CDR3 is CASSLEFETQYF. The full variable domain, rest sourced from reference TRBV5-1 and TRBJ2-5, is KAGVTQTPRYLIKTRGQQVTLSCSPISGHRSVSWYQQTPGQGLQFLFEYFSETQRNKGNFPGRFSGRQFSNSRSEMNVSTLELGDSALYLCASSLEFETQYFGPGTRLLVL.

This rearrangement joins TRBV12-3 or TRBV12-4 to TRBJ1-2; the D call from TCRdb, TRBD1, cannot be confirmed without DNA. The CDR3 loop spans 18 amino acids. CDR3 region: CASRVGLGGVIPNYGYTF.